Detailed here is one T cell receptor beta chain. The data were taken from a study of blood T cell repertoires in COVID-19. Whole-study context: There were acute and convalescent COVID-19 samples, and they came from the United States, Italy and Spain. In each case, the material was cDNA or gDNA derived from T cells, B-cell-depleted T cells, or PBMCs.

The authors' processing: Researchers report that nucleated cell counts were estimated from reference gene primer amplification. Using immunoSEQ multiplex PCR, the repertoire was profiled, and TCRdb retains in-frame clones only, with some absent. V and J calls and clone size are copied from that table; D and trimming were computed from the DNA. Here the sample spans fewer than 200,000 clones, about four fifths being singletons. This CDR3 spans 18 amino acids. Trimming took 1 base from V and 3 from J; bases not matched to a gene: 8. Germline CDR1 is MGHRA and CDR2 is YSYEKL. The V gene is TRBV4-1, the J gene TRBJ2-2; 10 positions match TRBD1. The sequence was obtained from a man aged 35 to 55 who had recovered from COVID-19. Specimen: peripheral blood. The CDR3 spells CASSQVTGGNRYTGELFF. The CDR3 DNA follows: TGCGCCAGCAGCCAAGTGACAGGGGGCAATCGTTACACCGGGGAGCTGTTTTTT.